These 4 T cell receptor beta chains were sequenced from one sample in a study of blood T cell repertoires in COVID-19. Repertoires were generated with immunoSEQ multiplex PCR, while TCRdb's copy carries only in-frame clones and drops some. The table shows about 58,000 clones, with about 88% occurring only once. Sequenced: peripheral blood. The receptors stem from an older woman with active COVID-19.

V is TRBV19 and J is TRBJ2-2; D not certain. The CDR3 loop spans 14 amino acids. Germline V gene lookup returns CDR1 LNHDA and CDR2 SQIVND (reference sequence). The ends were cut back, 7 bases at V and 0 bases at J, with 9 bases in the middle. DNA of the CDR3: TGTGCCAGTAAGCGAGGATCGAACACCGGGGAGCTGTTTTTT. Amino acid sequence: CASKRGSNTGELFF.

The chain has TRBV28 and TRBJ2-7; D is perhaps TRBD2 (5 bases). Deletions cut 5 bases from V and 5 bases from J, with 19 bases between. The CDR3 has 15 amino acids. Germline lookup yields CDR1 MDHEN and CDR2 SYDVKM. The CDR3 is CASSKPVTGKNEQYF. The CDR3 region has the DNA TGTGCCAGCAGTAAACCCGTGACCGGGAAAAACGAGCAGTACTTC.

The chain has TRBV5-6 and TRBJ2-7; D is possibly TRBD1 (5 bases). The V gene lost 4 bases and the J gene lost 2 bases, with 10 bases spanning the gap. Germline CDR1 reads SGHDT; CDR2 reads YYEEEE. The length of the CDR3 is 13 residues. The chain's CDR3 is CASSLDRTYEQYF. The CDR3 nucleotides read TGTGCCAGCAGCCTTGACAGAACCTACGAGCAGTACTTC.

V gene TRBV2 combines with J gene TRBJ2-1; the match to TRBD2 covers 10 bases. The CDR3 loop spans 15 amino acids. V was clipped by 5 bases and J by 7 bases; unmatched bases: 8. CDR1 is SNHLY and CDR2 is FYNNEI in the germline V gene. CDR3 in DNA: TGTGCCAGCAGTAATAGAGCGGGGGGGCCAAATGAGCAGTTCTTC. Protein product: CASSNRAGGPNEQFF.